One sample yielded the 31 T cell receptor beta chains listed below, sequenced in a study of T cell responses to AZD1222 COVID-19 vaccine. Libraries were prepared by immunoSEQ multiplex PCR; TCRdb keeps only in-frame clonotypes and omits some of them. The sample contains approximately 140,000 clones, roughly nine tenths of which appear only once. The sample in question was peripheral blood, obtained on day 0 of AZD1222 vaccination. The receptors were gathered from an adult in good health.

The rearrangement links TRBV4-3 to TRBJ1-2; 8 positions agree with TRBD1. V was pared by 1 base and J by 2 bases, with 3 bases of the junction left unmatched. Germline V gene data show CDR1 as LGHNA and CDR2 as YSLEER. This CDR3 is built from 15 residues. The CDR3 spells CASSQATGANYGYTF. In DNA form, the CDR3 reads TGCGCCAGCAGCCAAGCGACAGGGGCGAACTATGGCTACACCTTC.

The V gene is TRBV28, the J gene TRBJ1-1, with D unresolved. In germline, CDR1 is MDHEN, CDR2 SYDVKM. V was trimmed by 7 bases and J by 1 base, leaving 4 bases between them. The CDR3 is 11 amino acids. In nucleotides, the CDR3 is TGTGCCAGCAAGGAGAACACTGAAGCTTTCTTT. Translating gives CASKENTEAFF.

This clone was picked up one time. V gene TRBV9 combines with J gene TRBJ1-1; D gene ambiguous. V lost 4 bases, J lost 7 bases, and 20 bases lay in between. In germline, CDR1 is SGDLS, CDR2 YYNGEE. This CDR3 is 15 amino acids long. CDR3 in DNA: TGTGCCAGCAGCACACCGGAGGCTGGTCTGGTTGAAGCTTTCTTT. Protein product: CASSTPEAGLVEAFF. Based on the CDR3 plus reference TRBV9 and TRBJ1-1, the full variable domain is DSGVTQTPKHLITATGQRVTLRCSPRSGDLSVYWYQQSLDQGLQFLIQYYNGEERAKGNILERFSAQQFPDLHSELNLSSLELGDSALYFCASSTPEAGLVEAFFGQGTRLTVV.

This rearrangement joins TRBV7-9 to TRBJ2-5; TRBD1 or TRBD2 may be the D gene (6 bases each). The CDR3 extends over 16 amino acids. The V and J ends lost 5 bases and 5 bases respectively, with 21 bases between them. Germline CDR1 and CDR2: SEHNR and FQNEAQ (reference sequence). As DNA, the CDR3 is TGTGCCAGCAGCCCCGGGGGCTACGGGGGCTCGGAGACCCAGTACTTC. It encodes CASSPGGYGGSETQYF.

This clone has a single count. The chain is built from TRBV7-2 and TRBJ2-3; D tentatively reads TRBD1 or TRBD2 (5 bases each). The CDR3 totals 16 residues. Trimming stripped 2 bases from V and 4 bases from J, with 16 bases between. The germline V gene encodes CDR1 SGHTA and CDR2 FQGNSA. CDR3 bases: TGTGCCAGCAGCTTATCCGGGGCGGCGGTGGCAGATACGCAGTATTTT. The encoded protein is CASSLSGAAVADTQYF.

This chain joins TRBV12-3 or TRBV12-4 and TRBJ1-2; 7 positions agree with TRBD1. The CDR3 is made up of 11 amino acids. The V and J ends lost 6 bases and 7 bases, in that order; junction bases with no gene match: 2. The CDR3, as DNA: TGTGCCAGCAGACAGGGGTTTGGCTACACCTTC. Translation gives CASRQGFGYTF.

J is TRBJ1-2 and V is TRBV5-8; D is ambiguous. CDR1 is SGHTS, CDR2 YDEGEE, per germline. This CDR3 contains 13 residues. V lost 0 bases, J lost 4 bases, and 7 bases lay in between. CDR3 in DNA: TGTGCCAGCAGCTTGGGGCAGCTCTATGGCTACACCTTC. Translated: CASSLGQLYGYTF.

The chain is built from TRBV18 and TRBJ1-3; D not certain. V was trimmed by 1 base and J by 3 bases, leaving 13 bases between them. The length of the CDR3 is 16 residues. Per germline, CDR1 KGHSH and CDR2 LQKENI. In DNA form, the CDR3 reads TGTGCCAGCTCACCACTTGGCGCAAACCTTGGAAACACCATATATTTT. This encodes CASSPLGANLGNTIYF. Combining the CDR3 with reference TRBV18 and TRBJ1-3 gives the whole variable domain NAGVMQNPRHLVRRRGQEARLRCSPMKGHSHVYWYRQLPEEGLKFMVYLQKENIIDESGMPKERFSAEFPKEGPSILRIQQVVRGDSAAYFCASSPLGANLGNTIYFGEGSWLTVV.

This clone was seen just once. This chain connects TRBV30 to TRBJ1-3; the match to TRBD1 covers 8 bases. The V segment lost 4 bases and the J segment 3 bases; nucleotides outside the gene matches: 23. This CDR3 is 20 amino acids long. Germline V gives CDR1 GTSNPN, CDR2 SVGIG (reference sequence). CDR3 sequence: CAWTQESTGDLVKLGNTIYF. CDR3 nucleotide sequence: TGTGCCTGGACCCAGGAATCGACAGGGGATCTAGTTAAACTTGGAAACACCATATATTTT.

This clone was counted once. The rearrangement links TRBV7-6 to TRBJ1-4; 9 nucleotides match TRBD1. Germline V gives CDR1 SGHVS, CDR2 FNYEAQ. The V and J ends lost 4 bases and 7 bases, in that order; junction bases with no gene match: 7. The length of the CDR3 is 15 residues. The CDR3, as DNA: TGTGCCAGCAGCTACGACGGGACAGGGTTTGAAAAACTGTTTTTT. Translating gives CASSYDGTGFEKLFF.

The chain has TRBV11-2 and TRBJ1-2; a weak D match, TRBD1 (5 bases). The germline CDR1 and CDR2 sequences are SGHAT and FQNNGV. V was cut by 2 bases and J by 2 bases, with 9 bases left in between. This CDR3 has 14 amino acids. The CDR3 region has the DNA TGTGCCAGCAGCTTACAATCAGGGAACTATGGCTACACCTTC. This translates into CASSLQSGNYGYTF.

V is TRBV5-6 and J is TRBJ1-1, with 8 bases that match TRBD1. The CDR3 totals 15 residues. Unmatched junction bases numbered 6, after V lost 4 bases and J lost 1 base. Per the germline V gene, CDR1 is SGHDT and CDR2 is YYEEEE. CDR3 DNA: TGTGCCAGCAGCGGGACCGGGACAGGGAACACTGAAGCTTTCTTT. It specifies CASSGTGTGNTEAFF.

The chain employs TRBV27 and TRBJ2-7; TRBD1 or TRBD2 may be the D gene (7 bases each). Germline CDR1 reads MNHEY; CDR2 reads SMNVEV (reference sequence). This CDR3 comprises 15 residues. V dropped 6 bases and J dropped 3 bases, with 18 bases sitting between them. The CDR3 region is CASSGGQGGFYEQYF. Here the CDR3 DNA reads TGTGCCAGCAGCGGGGGGCAGGGGGGTTTCTACGAGCAGTACTTC.

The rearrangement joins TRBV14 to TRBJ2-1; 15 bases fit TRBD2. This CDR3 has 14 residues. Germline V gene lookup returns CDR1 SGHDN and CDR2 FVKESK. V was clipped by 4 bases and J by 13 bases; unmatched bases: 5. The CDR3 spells CASSPGTSGRSQFF. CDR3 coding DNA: TGTGCCAGCAGCCCAGGGACTAGCGGGAGGTCCCAGTTCTTC.

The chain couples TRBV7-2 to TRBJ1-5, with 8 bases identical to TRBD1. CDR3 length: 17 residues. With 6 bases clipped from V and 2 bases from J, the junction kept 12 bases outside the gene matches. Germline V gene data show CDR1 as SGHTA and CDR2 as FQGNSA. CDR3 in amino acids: CASSSGTGVRGNQPQHF. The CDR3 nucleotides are TGTGCCAGCAGTTCCGGGACAGGCGTCCGCGGCAATCAGCCCCAGCATTTT. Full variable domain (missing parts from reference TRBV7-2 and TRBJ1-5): GAGVSQSPSNKVTEKGKDVELRCDPISGHTALYWYRQSLGQGLEFLIYFQGNSAPDKSGLPSDRFSAERTGGSVSTLTIQRTQQEDSAVYLCASSSGTGVRGNQPQHFGDGTRLSIL.

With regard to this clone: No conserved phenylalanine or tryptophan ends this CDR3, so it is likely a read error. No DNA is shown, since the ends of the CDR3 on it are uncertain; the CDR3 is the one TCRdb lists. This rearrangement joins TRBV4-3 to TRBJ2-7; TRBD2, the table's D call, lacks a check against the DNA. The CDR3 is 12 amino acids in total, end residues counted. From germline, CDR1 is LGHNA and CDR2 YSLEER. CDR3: CASSQDRTSGRG.

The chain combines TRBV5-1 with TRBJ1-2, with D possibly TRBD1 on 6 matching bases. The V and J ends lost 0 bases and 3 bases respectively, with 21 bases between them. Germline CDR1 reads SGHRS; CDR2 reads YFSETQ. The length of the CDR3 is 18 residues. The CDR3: CASSLAGGRIPTHYGYTF. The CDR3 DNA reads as TGCGCCAGCAGCTTGGCCGGGGGCCGCATTCCTACCCACTATGGCTACACCTTC.

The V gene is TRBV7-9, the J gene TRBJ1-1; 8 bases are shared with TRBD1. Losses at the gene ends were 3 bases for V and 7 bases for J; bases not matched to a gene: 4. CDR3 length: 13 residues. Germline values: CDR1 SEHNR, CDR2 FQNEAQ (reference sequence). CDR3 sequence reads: CASSFNRGDEAFF. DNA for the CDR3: TGTGCCAGCAGCTTCAACAGGGGGGATGAAGCTTTCTTT.

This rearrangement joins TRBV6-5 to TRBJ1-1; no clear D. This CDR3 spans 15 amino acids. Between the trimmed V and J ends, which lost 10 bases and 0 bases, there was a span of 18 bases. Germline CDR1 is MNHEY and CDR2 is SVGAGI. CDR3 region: CATRPTANMNTEAFF. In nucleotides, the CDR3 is TGTGCCACTCGACCTACAGCCAACATGAACACTGAAGCTTTCTTT.

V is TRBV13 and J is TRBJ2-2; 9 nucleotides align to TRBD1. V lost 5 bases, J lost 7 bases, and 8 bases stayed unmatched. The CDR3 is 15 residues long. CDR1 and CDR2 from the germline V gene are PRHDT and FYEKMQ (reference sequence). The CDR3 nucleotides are TGTGCCAGCAGCCCCGGGACAGGGAGGGTCGGGGAGCTGTTTTTT. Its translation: CASSPGTGRVGELFF.

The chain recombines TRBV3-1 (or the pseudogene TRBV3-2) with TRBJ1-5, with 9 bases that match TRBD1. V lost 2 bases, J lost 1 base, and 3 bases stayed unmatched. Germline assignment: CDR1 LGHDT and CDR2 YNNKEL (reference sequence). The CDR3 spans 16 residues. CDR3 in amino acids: CASSQTGGTSNQPQHF. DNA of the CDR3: TGTGCCAGCAGCCAAACAGGGGGCACCAGCAATCAGCCCCAGCATTTT.

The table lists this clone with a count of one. CDR3 region: CASSLATGGLADTQYF. The CDR3 nucleotides read TGTGCCAGCAGCTTAGCTACAGGGGGCCTTGCAGATACGCAGTATTTT. The chain employs TRBV7-9 and TRBJ2-3, with TRBD1 matching 9 bases. CDR1 is SEHNR and CDR2 is FQNEAQ in the germline V gene (reference sequence). With V trimmed by 0 bases and J by 4 bases, 5 bases remained unmatched. The CDR3 sequence is 16 residues long.

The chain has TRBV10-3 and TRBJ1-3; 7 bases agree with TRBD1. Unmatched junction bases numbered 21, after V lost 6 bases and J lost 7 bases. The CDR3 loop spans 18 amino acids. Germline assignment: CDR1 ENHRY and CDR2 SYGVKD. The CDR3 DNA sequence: TGTGCCATCAGGACAGGGACCCCTAAGGGACCCACGGTGAACACCATATATTTT. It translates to CAIRTGTPKGPTVNTIYF.

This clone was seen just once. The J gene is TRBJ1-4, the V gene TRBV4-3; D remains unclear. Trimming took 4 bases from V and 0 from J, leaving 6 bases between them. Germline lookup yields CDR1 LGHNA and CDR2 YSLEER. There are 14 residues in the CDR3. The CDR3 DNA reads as TGCGCCAGCAGCCTCACGGCAACTAATGAAAAACTGTTTTTT. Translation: CASSLTATNEKLFF.

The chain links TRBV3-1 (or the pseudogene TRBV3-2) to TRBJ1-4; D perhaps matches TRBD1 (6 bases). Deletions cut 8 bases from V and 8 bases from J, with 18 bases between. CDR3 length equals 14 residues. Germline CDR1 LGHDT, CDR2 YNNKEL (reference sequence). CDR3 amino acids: CASAKGGYSEKLFF. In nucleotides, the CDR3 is TGTGCCAGCGCAAAGGGGGGCTATAGCGAAAAACTGTTTTTT.

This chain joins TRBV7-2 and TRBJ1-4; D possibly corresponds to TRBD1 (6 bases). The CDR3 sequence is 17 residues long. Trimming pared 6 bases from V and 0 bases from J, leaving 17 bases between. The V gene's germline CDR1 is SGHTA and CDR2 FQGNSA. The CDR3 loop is CASSVKGGASTNEKLFF. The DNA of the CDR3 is TGTGCCAGCAGTGTTAAAGGGGGGGCTTCAACTAATGAAAAACTGTTTTTT.

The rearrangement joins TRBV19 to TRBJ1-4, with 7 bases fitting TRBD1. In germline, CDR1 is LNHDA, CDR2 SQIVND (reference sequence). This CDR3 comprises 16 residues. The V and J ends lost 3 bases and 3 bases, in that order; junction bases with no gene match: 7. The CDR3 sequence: CASSILGGAANEKLFF. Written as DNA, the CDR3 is TGTGCCAGTAGTATTCTAGGGGGCGCGGCTAATGAAAAACTGTTTTTT.

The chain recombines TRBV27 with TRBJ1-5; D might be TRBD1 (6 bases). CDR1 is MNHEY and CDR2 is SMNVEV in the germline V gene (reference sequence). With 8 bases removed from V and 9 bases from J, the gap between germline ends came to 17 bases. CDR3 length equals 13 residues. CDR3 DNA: TGTGCCAGCCCTCGTGGGGGCACGGCGCCCCAGCATTTT. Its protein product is CASPRGGTAPQHF.

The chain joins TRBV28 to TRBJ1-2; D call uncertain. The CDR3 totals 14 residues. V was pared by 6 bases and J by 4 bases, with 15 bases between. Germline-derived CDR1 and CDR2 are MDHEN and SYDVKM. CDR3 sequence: CASSPRAVSYGYTF. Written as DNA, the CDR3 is TGTGCCAGCAGCCCGAGAGCGGTTTCCTATGGCTACACCTTC.

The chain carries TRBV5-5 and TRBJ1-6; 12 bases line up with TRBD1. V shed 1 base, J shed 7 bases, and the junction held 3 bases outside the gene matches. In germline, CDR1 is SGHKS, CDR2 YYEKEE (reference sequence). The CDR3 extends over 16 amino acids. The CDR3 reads CASSLLGTGGNSPLHF. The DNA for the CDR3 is TGTGCCAGCAGCTTGCTTGGGACAGGGGGCAATTCACCCCTCCACTTT.

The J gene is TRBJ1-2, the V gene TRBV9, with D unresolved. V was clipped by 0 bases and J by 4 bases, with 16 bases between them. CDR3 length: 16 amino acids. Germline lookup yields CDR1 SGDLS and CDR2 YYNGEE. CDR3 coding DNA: TGTGCCAGCAGCGTAGGTGGCGGCCTCCCGGTCTATGGCTACACCTTC. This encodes CASSVGGGLPVYGYTF.